Listed here are 3 T cell receptor beta chains from one sample, sequenced in a study of OX40 agonist ivuxolimab in advanced cancers. Measured with immunoSEQ multiplex PCR; TCRdb has only the in-frame clones, and not every one. The sample carries 60,000 or so clones, around 87% recorded once. The sample consisted of CD4+ or CD8+ T cells sorted from blood, taken in a trial of the OX40 agonist ivuxolimab. The receptors come from an adult with an advanced solid tumor such as melanoma, head and neck, liver or kidney cancer.

The chain carries TRBV7-2 and TRBJ1-1, with TRBD1 matching 7 bases. The CDR3 is 14 amino acids. With 4 bases clipped from V and 3 bases from J, the junction kept 5 bases outside the gene matches. Germline V gives CDR1 SGHTA, CDR2 FQGNSA. The CDR3 spells CASSSRTGYTEAFF. The CDR3 DNA reads as TGTGCCAGCAGCTCTAGGACAGGATACACTGAAGCTTTCTTT. The complete variable domain, with remaining parts taken from reference TRBV7-2 and TRBJ1-1, reads GAGVSQSPSNKVTEKGKDVELRCDPISGHTALYWYRQSLGQGLEFLIYFQGNSAPDKSGLPSDRFSAERTGGSVSTLTIQRTQQEDSAVYLCASSSRTGYTEAFFGQGTRLTVV.

The chain links TRBV7-9 to TRBJ2-5; 9 bases align to TRBD2. This CDR3 comprises 16 residues. Trimming at V came to 5 bases and at J to 5 bases, leaving 12 bases not matched to a gene. Looked up from germline, CDR1 is SEHNR and CDR2 is FQNEAQ (reference sequence). CDR3 region: CASSPAPLAGLETQYF. CDR3 in DNA: TGTGCCAGCAGCCCCGCTCCCCTAGCGGGGTTGGAGACCCAGTACTTC.

The V call is TRBV11-1, the J call TRBJ1-2, with TRBD1 as a possible D gene (5 bases). Germline CDR1 SGHAT, CDR2 FQDESV (reference sequence). Trimming removed 3 bases at V and 4 bases at J, with 9 bases between. This CDR3 is built from 13 residues. CDR3 protein: CASSFLGPYGYTF. CDR3 sequence (DNA): TGTGCCAGCAGCTTTTTGGGACCCTATGGCTACACCTTC.